These 31 T cell receptor beta chains originate from one sample sequenced in a study of early T cells in non-severe SARS-CoV-2 infection. One entry per CDR3 protein results from TCRdb running MiXCR on the 5' RACE reads. The data show tens of thousands of distinct CDR3 sequences, about 5% seen once. The sequenced sample consisted of whole blood. All receptors come from an adult who was a healthcare worker with PCR-confirmed SARS-CoV-2 infection or an uninfected control (not recorded which).

This clonotype was recorded many times. The V call is TRBV29-1, the J call TRBJ2-6; unclear D gene. There are 14 residues in the CDR3. Trimming pared 3 bases from V and 0 bases from J, leaving 6 bases between. CDR1 and CDR2 (germline): SQVTM, ANQGSEA. DNA of the CDR3: TGCAGCGTTGACGGCAGCTCTGGGGCCAACGTCCTGACTTTC. Translated, it gives CSVDGSSGANVLTF.

This clonotype has ten or more counts. The chain recombines TRBV20-1 with TRBJ2-3; 12 nucleotides agree with TRBD2. Germline values: CDR1 DFQATT, CDR2 SNEGSKA (reference sequence). The J segment lost 2 bases and the V segment lost 4 bases, leaving 7 bases of the junction unmatched. The CDR3 is 16 amino acids. The CDR3 is CSATRLAGEVTDTQYF. CDR3 bases: TGCAGTGCTACCCGACTAGCGGGAGAGGTCACAGATACGCAGTATTTT.

In its sample, this clonotype was seen many times. The chain is built from TRBV20-1 and TRBJ2-3; D is perhaps TRBD1 (6 bases). Germline-derived CDR1 and CDR2 are DFQATT and SNEGSKA (reference sequence). V lost 8 bases and J 6 bases, leaving 15 bases between the germline ends. The CDR3 has 12 residues. The CDR3 nucleotides read TGCAGTATCTGGGGGCCTGGGGATACGCAGTATTTT. The encoded protein is CSIWGPGDTQYF.

Ten or more counts support this clonotype. V usage is TRBV5-4 and J usage is TRBJ1-1; the match to TRBD1 covers 7 bases. The CDR3 loop spans 14 amino acids. The V gene's germline CDR1 is SGHNT and CDR2 YYREEE (reference sequence). Germline trimming cut 4 bases from V and 7 bases from J; bases unmatched to any gene: 10. In DNA, the CDR3 is TGTGCCAGCAGCCGACAGGGAAGATTGGGTGAAGCTTTCTTT. Its translation is CASSRQGRLGEAFF.

The chain carries TRBV7-2 and TRBJ2-7; TRBD2 matches 9 bases. The ends lost 1 base at V and 3 bases at J; junction bases unmatched: 10. The CDR3 is 17 residues long. The V gene's germline CDR1 is SGHTA and CDR2 FQGNSA. Here the CDR3 reads CASSLVRAGLALYEQYF. As DNA, the CDR3 is TGTGCCAGCAGCTTAGTGCGGGCGGGACTAGCTCTCTACGAGCAGTACTTC.

This clonotype has only a few counts. The gene calls are TRBV2 and TRBJ2-6; D uncertain. The CDR3 has 13 residues. Germline V gene sequence: CDR1 SNHLY, CDR2 FYNNEI. V was cut by 8 bases and J by 2 bases, with 7 bases left in between. The CDR3 DNA reads TGTGCCAGCGCTCTCCCTGGGGCCAACGTCCTGACTTTC. It codes for CASALPGANVLTF.

The table lists this clonotype with many counts. The J gene is TRBJ1-1, the V gene TRBV18, with no clear D. CDR3 length equals 12 residues. V was shortened by 3 bases and J by 4 bases, with 6 bases between the two germline ends. CDR1 is KGHSH and CDR2 is LQKENI in the germline V gene. CDR3 sequence: CASSPYGTEAFF. CDR3 coding DNA: TGTGCCAGCTCACCCTACGGCACTGAAGCTTTCTTT.

This clonotype has at least ten counts. The chain has TRBV6-1 and TRBJ1-2; perhaps TRBD1 as D (5 bases). Germline loops: CDR1 MNHNS, CDR2 SASEGT. The CDR3 consists of 14 residues. Trimming removed 1 base at V and 4 bases at J, with 10 bases between. In DNA form, the CDR3 reads TGTGCCAGCAGTGAAGGGGAGGGGATCTATGGCTACACCTTC. Its protein is CASSEGEGIYGYTF.

This clonotype appeared many times. The chain links TRBV20-1 to TRBJ2-5; TRBD2 matches at 10 bases. V lost 5 bases to trimming and J lost 2 bases; unmatched junction nucleotides: 5. The CDR3 covers 14 residues. In germline, CDR1 is DFQATT, CDR2 SNEGSKA (reference sequence). CDR3 sequence: CSAALAGVQETQYF. The CDR3 DNA sequence: TGCAGTGCTGCTCTAGCGGGGGTGCAAGAGACCCAGTACTTC.

This clonotype was picked up many times. The chain carries TRBV29-1 and TRBJ2-2, with 10 bases lining up with TRBD1. This CDR3 comprises 13 residues. V shed 6 bases, J shed 5 bases, and the junction held 3 bases outside the gene matches. Germline CDR1 is SQVTM and CDR2 is ANQGSEA. CDR3 amino acids: CSVDRGLTGELFF. Written as DNA, the CDR3 is TGCAGCGTGGACAGGGGGTTGACCGGGGAGCTGTTTTTT.

This clonotype was counted a few times. V is TRBV27 and J is TRBJ1-5, with D possibly being TRBD1 (5 bases). The CDR3 totals 13 residues. V shed 3 bases and J shed 7 bases, with 10 bases lying between them. Per germline, CDR1 MNHEY and CDR2 SMNVEV (reference sequence). CDR3 in amino acids: CASSLGERQPQHF. The CDR3 DNA sequence: TGTGCCAGCAGTTTGGGGGAGAGACAGCCCCAGCATTTT.

This clonotype was found many times. This chain joins TRBV19 and TRBJ1-5, with D possibly being TRBD1 (5 bases). V was cut by 7 bases and J by 2 bases, with 9 bases left in between. The CDR3 is 13 amino acids. Germline CDR1 is LNHDA and CDR2 is SQIVND (reference sequence). CDR3 bases: TGTGCCAGTACTCGGGACCGCAATCAGCCCCAGCATTTT. This encodes CASTRDRNQPQHF.

This clonotype has at least ten counts. The J gene is TRBJ2-7, the V gene TRBV7-9; D gene ambiguous. Germline CDR1 SEHNR, CDR2 FQNEAQ (reference sequence). V was shortened by 3 bases and J by 2 bases, with 8 bases between the two germline ends. The CDR3 consists of 13 residues. CDR3 sequence: CASSFSSPYEQYF. CDR3 in DNA: TGTGCCAGCAGCTTTAGCTCACCCTACGAGCAGTACTTC.

This clonotype was observed a handful of times. The gene calls are TRBV13 and TRBJ2-1, with TRBD1 as a possible D gene (6 bases). Trimming stripped 2 bases from V and 5 bases from J, with 16 bases between. Germline V gives CDR1 PRHDT, CDR2 FYEKMQ (reference sequence). The CDR3 sequence is 16 residues long. The CDR3 reads CASSLRATGRDNEQFF. CDR3 DNA: TGTGCCAGCAGCTTACGCGCGACAGGTCGGGACAATGAGCAGTTCTTC.

This clonotype was counted only a few times. The chain carries TRBV10-3 and TRBJ2-1; the match to TRBD1 covers 8 bases. Germline V gene sequence: CDR1 ENHRY, CDR2 SYGVKD. This CDR3 comprises 14 residues. V was clipped by 7 bases and J by 6 bases; unmatched bases: 8. CDR3 in DNA: TGTGCCATCACCGCGGACAGGGATAGCAATGAGCAGTTCTTC. Its translation: CAITADRDSNEQFF.

This clonotype was observed many times. The chain employs TRBV29-1 and TRBJ1-2; possibly TRBD1 for D (6 bases). The germline gives CDR1 SQVTM, CDR2 ANQGSEA. This CDR3 is built from 14 residues. Trimming took 1 base from V and 8 from J, leaving 17 bases between them. In nucleotides, the CDR3 is TGCAGCGTTGAAGGTGACAGGTCCCCTGGAGGCTACACCTTC. Amino acids: CSVEGDRSPGGYTF.

This clonotype was counted many times. The V call is TRBV4-1, the J call TRBJ1-5; D perhaps matches TRBD1 (5 bases). Per germline, CDR1 MGHRA and CDR2 YSYEKL. This CDR3 has 16 amino acids. Deletions cut 0 bases from V and 7 bases from J, with 16 bases between. CDR3 sequence (DNA): TGCGCCAGCAGCCAAGATAAGAGGAACAGGCGGCAGCCCCAGCATTTT. Translating gives CASSQDKRNRRQPQHF.

V gene TRBV5-1 combines with J gene TRBJ2-6; TRBD1 might be the D (5 bases). CDR3 length equals 15 residues. Germline CDR1 reads SGHRS; CDR2 reads YFSETQ. V lost 4 bases and J 1 base, leaving 9 bases between the germline ends. The CDR3 nucleotides are TGCGCCAGCAGCCCGACAGCGTCTGGGGCCAACGTCCTGACTTTC. The encoded protein is CASSPTASGANVLTF. The full variable domain, with the rest looked up from reference TRBV5-1 and TRBJ2-6, is KAGVTQTPRYLIKTRGQQVTLSCSPISGHRSVSWYQQTPGQGLQFLFEYFSETQRNKGNFPGRFSGRQFSNSRSEMNVSTLELGDSALYLCASSPTASGANVLTFGAGSRLTVL.

This clonotype was detected many times. V usage is TRBV20-1 and J usage is TRBJ1-6, with D possibly TRBD1 on 5 matching bases. Germline V gives CDR1 DFQATT, CDR2 SNEGSKA (reference sequence). V lost 7 bases to trimming and J lost 4 bases, with 14 bases between them. This CDR3 has 14 residues. CDR3 residues: CSVRGSTYNSPLHF. DNA for the CDR3: TGCAGTGTGCGGGGGAGTACTTATAATTCACCCCTCCACTTT.

This clonotype was detected only a few times. The rearrangement links TRBV7-9 to TRBJ2-1; D is possibly TRBD2 (5 bases). The CDR3 totals 11 residues. Trimming left V 8 bases short and J 10 bases short, with 12 bases between. Germline-derived CDR1 and CDR2 are SEHNR and FQNEAQ (reference sequence). CDR3 in DNA: TGTGCCAGCGGGTTCGGGGAAGAGCAGTTCTTC. Amino acids: CASGFGEEQFF.

This clonotype was observed many times. V gene TRBV7-2 combines with J gene TRBJ1-5; TRBD1 is a possible D gene (5 bases). Looked up from germline, CDR1 is SGHTA and CDR2 is FQGNSA. Trimming stripped 5 bases from V and 7 bases from J, with 12 bases between. This CDR3 comprises 13 residues. The chain's CDR3 is CASSVRGGQPQHF. The CDR3, as DNA: TGTGCCAGCAGCGTAAGGGGTGGACAGCCCCAGCATTTT.

This clonotype has more than one count but fewer than ten. The CDR3 bases are TGTGCCAGCAGCCCTCAGGATACGCAGTATTTT. Amino acid sequence: CASSPQDTQYF. V gene TRBV11-2 combines with J gene TRBJ2-3; D remains unclear. V was trimmed by 5 bases and J by 6 bases, leaving 6 bases between them. CDR1 SGHAT and CDR2 FQNNGV come from the germline V gene. There are 11 residues in the CDR3.

This clonotype was detected many times. V is TRBV25-1 and J is TRBJ1-2; no definite D call. Trimming took 6 bases from V and 2 from J, leaving 4 bases between them. Germline CDR1 MGHDK, CDR2 SYGVNS. This CDR3 is built from 11 residues. The CDR3 DNA reads as TGTGCCAGCAGCGGAAACTATGGCTACACCTTC. Translation: CASSGNYGYTF.

The V call is TRBV20-1, the J call TRBJ1-1; D may be TRBD1 (6 bases). Germline V gene sequence: CDR1 DFQATT, CDR2 SNEGSKA (reference sequence). This CDR3 has 14 amino acids. The germline V and J ends were trimmed by 1 base and 4 bases, with 13 bases remaining between them. CDR3 nucleotide sequence: TGCAGTGCTAGAGGGGGGCGGGGTAGCACTGAAGCTTTCTTT. Protein: CSARGGRGSTEAFF.

This clonotype came up many times. The rearrangement joins TRBV7-2 to TRBJ2-3; TRBD1 is a possible D gene (5 bases). This CDR3 region has 13 residues. V shed 5 bases and J shed 5 bases, with 11 bases lying between them. Germline V lookup: CDR1 SGHTA, CDR2 FQGNSA. The CDR3 loop reads CASSLSRGDTQYF. The CDR3, as DNA: TGTGCCAGCAGCCTCAGTAGGGGAGATACGCAGTATTTT.

This clonotype was seen repeatedly, ten times or more. This rearrangement joins TRBV29-1 to TRBJ2-7; 9 nucleotides align to TRBD2. This CDR3 is 12 amino acids long. Germline CDR1 and CDR2: SQVTM and ANQGSEA. V was pared by 7 bases and J by 6 bases, with 7 bases of the junction left unmatched. The CDR3 DNA sequence: TGCAGCGCCTCTAGCGGGATCGCCGAGCAGTACTTC. This translates into CSASSGIAEQYF.

In this sample, this clonotype turned up many times. This chain joins TRBV29-1 and TRBJ2-1; TRBD2 might be the D (5 bases). Trimming cost V 6 bases and J 7 bases, with 16 bases left between them. In germline, CDR1 is SQVTM, CDR2 ANQGSEA. The CDR3 has 13 residues. The CDR3 DNA reads as TGCAGCGTGCGACCGGGGTCGGGGAATGAGCAGTTCTTC. Its protein product is CSVRPGSGNEQFF.

This clonotype was detected a few times. The chain combines TRBV6-5 with TRBJ1-2, with D unresolved. Germline values: CDR1 MNHEY, CDR2 SVGAGI. CDR3 length: 11 residues. V dropped 4 bases and J dropped 8 bases, with 8 bases sitting between them. The CDR3 sequence is CASSSYLGYTF. The DNA for the CDR3 is TGTGCCAGCAGTTCATACTTGGGCTACACCTTC.

This clonotype was detected many times. This sequence joins TRBV20-1 and TRBJ2-1; 12 nucleotides agree with TRBD2. The CDR3 has 16 residues. Trimming took 0 bases from V and 8 from J; bases not matched to a gene: 8. Germline-derived CDR1 and CDR2 are DFQATT and SNEGSKA (reference sequence). The CDR3 DNA follows: TGCAGTGCTAGAGAGTCTAGCGGGAGGGGGTTCGATGAGCAGTTCTTC. Translated, it gives CSARESSGRGFDEQFF.

This clonotype was seen many times. The chain is built from TRBV5-8 and TRBJ1-2; D is undetermined. The germline CDR1 and CDR2 sequences are SGHTS and YDEGEE. Trimming took off 0 bases at V and 2 bases at J, with 11 bases between the two ends. The length of the CDR3 is 15 residues. CDR3 loop: CASSLAGRQNYGYTF. In DNA form, the CDR3 reads TGTGCCAGCAGCTTGGCCGGTCGGCAGAACTATGGCTACACCTTC. Full variable domain (missing parts from reference TRBV5-8 and TRBJ1-2): EAGVTQSPTHLIKTRGQQATLRCSPISGHTSVYWYQQALGLGLQFLLWYDEGEERNRGNFPPRFSGRQFPNYSSELNVNALELEDSALYLCASSLAGRQNYGYTFGSGTRLTVV.

This clonotype was seen many times. This chain connects TRBV6-1 to TRBJ2-3; D is unclear. CDR1 and CDR2 from the germline V gene are MNHNS and SASEGT. The CDR3 covers 12 residues. Trimming stripped 4 bases from V and 5 bases from J, with 7 bases between. The CDR3 spells CASSAIGDTQYF. CDR3 in DNA: TGTGCCAGCAGTGCTATTGGAGATACGCAGTATTTT.